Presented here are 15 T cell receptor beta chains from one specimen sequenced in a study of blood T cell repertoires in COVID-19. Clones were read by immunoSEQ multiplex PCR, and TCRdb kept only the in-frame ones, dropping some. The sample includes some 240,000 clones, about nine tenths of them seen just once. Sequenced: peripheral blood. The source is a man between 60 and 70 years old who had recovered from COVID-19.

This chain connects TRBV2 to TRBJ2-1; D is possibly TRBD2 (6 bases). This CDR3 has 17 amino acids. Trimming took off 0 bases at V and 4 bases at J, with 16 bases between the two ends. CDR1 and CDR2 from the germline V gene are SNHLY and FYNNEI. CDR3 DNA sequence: TGTGCCAGCAGTGAAGCCGGAGGGAACCTCGGGTACAATGAGCAGTTCTTC. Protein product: CASSEAGGNLGYNEQFF.

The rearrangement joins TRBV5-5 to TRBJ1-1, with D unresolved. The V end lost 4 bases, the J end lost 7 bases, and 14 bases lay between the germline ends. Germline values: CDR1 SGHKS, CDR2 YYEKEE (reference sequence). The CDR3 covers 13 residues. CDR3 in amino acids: CASSPLAEGEAFF. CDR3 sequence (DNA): TGTGCCAGCAGCCCCCTTGCCGAGGGTGAAGCTTTCTTT.

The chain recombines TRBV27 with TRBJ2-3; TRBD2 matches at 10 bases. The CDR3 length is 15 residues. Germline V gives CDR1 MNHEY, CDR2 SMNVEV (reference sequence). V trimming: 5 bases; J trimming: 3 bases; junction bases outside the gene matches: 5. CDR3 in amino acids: CASSQRGGGTDTQYF. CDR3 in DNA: TGTGCCAGCAGTCAGCGGGGGGGCGGGACAGATACGCAGTATTTT.

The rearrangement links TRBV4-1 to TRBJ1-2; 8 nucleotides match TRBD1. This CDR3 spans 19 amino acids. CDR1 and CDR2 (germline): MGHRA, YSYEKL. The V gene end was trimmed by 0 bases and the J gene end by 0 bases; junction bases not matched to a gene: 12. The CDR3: CASSQDSGTGLISNYGYTF. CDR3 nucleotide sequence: TGCGCCAGCAGCCAAGACTCTGGGACAGGACTTATATCTAACTATGGCTACACCTTC.

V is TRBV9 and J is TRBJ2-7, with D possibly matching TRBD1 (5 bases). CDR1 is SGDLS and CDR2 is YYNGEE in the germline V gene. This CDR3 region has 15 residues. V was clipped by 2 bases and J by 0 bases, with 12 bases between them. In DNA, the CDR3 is TGTGCCAGCAGCGTGGGGCTTGTCAGCTCCTACGAGCAGTACTTC. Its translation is CASSVGLVSSYEQYF.

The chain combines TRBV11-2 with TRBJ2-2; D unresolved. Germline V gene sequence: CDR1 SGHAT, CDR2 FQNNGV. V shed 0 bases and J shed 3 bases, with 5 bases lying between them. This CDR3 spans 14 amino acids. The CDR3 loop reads CASSLDPYTGELFF. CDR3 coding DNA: TGTGCCAGCAGCTTAGACCCGTACACCGGGGAGCTGTTTTTT.

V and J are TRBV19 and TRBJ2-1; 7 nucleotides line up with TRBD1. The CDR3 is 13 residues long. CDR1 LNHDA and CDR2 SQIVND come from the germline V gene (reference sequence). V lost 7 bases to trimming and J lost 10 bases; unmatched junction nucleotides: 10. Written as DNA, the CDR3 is TGTGCCAGTACCGGGACAGTGACGAACGAGCAGTTCTTC. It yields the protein CASTGTVTNEQFF.

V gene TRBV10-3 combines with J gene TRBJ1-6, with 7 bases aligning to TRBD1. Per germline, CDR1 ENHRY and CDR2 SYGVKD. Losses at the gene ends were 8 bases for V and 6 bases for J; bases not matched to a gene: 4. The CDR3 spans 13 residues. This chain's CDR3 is CAIAGGSNSPLHF. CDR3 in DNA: TGTGCCATCGCAGGGGGAAGTAATTCACCCCTCCACTTT.

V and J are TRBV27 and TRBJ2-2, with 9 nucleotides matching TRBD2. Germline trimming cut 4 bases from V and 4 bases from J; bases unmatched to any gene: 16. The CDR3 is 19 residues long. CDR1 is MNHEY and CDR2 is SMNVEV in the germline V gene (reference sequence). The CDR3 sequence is CASSSSSGGRARGTGELFF. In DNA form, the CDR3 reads TGTGCCAGCAGTTCCTCCTCTGGCGGGAGGGCCCGCGGCACCGGGGAGCTGTTTTTT.

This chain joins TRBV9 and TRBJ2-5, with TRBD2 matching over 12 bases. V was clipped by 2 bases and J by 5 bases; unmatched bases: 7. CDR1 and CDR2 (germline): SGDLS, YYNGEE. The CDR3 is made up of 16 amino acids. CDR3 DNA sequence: TGTGCCAGCAGCGTTACGACTAGCGGGAGAGCCGAGACCCAGTACTTC. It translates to CASSVTTSGRAETQYF.

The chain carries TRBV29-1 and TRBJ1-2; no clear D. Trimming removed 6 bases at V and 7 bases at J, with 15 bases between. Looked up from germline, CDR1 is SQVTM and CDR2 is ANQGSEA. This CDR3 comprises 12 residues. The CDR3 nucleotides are TGCAGCGTCGGAGGCCCGGTGTTTGGCTACACCTTC. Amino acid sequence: CSVGGPVFGYTF.

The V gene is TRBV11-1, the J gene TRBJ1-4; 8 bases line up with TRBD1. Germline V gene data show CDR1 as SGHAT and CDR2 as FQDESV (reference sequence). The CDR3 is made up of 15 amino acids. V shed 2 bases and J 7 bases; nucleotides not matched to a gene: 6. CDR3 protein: CASSLSRGPSEKLFF. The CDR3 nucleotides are TGTGCCAGCAGCTTATCCAGGGGGCCAAGTGAAAAACTGTTTTTT.

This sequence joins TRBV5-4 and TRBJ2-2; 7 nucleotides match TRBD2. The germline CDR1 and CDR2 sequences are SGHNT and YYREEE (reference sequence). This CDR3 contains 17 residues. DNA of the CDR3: TGTGCTGTCAACGGGGGGTTGAAAAGAGGGTTACCCGGGGAGCTGTTTTTT. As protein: CAVNGGLKRGLPGELFF.

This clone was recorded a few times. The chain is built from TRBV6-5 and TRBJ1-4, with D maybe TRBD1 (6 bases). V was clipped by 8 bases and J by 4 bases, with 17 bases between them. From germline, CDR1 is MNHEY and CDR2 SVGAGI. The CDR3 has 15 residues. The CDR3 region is CASLPRGHGNEKLFF. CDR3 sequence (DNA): TGTGCCAGCCTCCCGCGGGGGCATGGTAATGAAAAACTGTTTTTT.

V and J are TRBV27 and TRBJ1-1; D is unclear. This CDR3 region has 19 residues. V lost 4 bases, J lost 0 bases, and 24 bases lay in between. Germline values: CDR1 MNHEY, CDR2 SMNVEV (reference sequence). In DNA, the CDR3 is TGTGCCAGCAGTTCGACCTCCGGGCGGACTATTACCTTGAACACTGAAGCTTTCTTT. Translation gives CASSSTSGRTITLNTEAFF.